Sequencing of this TCR beta chain was carried out in a study of cytomegalovirus exposure and HLA in healthy donors. Looking at the study overall: According to later analysis, the same platform produced the approximately 120 validation and several hundred first-cohort repertoires.

TCRdb keeps only in-frame clones here, not all; method: immunoSEQ multiplex PCR. The table includes 150,000 to 200,000 clones, about 88% detected once. V lost 1 base, J lost 8 bases, and 17 bases lay in between. The germline CDR1 and CDR2 sequences are SGHTA and FQGNSA. There are 15 residues in the CDR3. Notes on the study in general: Rare TCR sequences predominated, though certain public TCRs were found in many donors. Researchers counted 180 or so TCR beta chains as cytomegalovirus-associated.

In the case of this clone: No antigen is known for it.

The chain links TRBV7-2 to TRBJ1-2; tentatively, D is TRBD1 (5 bases). The sequenced sample consisted of PBMCs. The sequence came from a woman under 30 in good health and CMV-seronegative. CDR3: CASSLGGDAPRGYTF. The DNA of the CDR3 is TGTGCCAGCAGCTTAGGGGGCGATGCTCCTAGAGGCTACACCTTC. Complete variable domain (other parts from reference TRBV7-2 and TRBJ1-2): GAGVSQSPSNKVTEKGKDVELRCDPISGHTALYWYRQSLGQGLEFLIYFQGNSAPDKSGLPSDRFSAERTGGSVSTLTIQRTQQEDSAVYLCASSLGGDAPRGYTFGSGTRLTVV.